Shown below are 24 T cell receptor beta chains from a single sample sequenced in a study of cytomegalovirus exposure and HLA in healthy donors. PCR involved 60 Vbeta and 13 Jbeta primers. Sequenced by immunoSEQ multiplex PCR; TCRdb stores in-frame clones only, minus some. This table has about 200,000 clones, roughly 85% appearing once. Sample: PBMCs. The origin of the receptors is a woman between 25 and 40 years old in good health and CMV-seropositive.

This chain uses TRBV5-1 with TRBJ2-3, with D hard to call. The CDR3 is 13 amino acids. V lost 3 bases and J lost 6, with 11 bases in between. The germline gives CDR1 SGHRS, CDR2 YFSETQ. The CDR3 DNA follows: TGCGCCAGCAGCTGGCAGCTGGAGGATACGCAGTATTTT. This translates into CASSWQLEDTQYF.

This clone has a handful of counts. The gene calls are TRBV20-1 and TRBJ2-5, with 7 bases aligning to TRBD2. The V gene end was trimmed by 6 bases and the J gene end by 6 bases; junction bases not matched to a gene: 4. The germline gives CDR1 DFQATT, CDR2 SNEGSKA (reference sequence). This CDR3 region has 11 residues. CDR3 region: CSASGVQTQYF. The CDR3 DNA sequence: TGCAGTGCGAGCGGGGTTCAGACCCAGTACTTC.

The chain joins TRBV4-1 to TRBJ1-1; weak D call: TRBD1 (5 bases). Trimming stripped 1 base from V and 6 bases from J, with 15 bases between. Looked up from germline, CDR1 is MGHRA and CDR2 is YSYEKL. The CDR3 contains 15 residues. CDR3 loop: CASSQGWGSRAEAFF. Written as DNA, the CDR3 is TGCGCCAGCAGCCAAGGGTGGGGCAGTAGGGCTGAAGCTTTCTTT.

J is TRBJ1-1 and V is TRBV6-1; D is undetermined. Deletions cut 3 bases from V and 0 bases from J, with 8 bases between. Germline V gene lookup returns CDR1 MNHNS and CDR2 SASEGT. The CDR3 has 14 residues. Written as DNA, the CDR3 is TGTGCCAGCAGTGAGGCGGACTTGAACACTGAAGCTTTCTTT. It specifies CASSEADLNTEAFF.

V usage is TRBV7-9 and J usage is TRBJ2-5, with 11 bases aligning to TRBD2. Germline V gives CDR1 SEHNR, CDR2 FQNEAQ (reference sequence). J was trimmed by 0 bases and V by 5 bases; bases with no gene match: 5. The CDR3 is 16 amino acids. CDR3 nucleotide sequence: TGTGCCAGCAGCACCGGGACTAGCGGCGACCAAGAGACCCAGTACTTC. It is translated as CASSTGTSGDQETQYF.

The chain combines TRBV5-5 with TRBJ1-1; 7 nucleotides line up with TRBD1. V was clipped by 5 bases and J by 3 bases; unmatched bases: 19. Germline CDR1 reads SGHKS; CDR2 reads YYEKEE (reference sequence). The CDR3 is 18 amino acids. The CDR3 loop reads CASRPGMNRGRIDTEAFF. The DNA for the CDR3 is TGTGCCAGCAGGCCAGGAATGAATAGGGGGCGCATTGACACTGAAGCTTTCTTT.

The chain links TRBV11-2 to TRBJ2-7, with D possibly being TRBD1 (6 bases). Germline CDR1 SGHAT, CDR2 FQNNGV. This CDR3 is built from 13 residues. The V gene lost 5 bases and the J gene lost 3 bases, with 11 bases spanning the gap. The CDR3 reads CASSRGQVYEQYF. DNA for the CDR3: TGTGCCAGCAGCCGGGGACAAGTCTACGAGCAGTACTTC.

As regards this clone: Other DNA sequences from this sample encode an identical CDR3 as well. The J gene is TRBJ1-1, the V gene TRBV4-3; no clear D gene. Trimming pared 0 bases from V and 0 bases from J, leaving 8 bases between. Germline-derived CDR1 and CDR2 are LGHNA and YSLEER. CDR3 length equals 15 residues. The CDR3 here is CASSQDRGMNTEAFF. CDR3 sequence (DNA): TGCGCCAGCAGCCAAGATAGAGGCATGAACACTGAAGCTTTCTTT.

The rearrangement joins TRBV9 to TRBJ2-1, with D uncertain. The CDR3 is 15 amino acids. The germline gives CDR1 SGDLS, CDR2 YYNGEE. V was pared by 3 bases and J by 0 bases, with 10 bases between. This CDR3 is CASSARSYSYNEQFF. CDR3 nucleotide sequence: TGTGCCAGCAGCGCGAGATCATACTCCTACAATGAGCAGTTCTTC. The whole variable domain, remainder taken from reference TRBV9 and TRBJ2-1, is DSGVTQTPKHLITATGQRVTLRCSPRSGDLSVYWYQQSLDQGLQFLIQYYNGEERAKGNILERFSAQQFPDLHSELNLSSLELGDSALYFCASSARSYSYNEQFFGPGTRLTVL.

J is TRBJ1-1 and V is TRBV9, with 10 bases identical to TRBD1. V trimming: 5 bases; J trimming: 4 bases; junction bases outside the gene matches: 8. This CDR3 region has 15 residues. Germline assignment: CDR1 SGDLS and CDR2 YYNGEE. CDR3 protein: CASSRTGTGVTEAFF. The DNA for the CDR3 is TGTGCCAGCAGTCGAACCGGGACAGGGGTCACTGAAGCTTTCTTT. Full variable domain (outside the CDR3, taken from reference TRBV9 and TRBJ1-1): DSGVTQTPKHLITATGQRVTLRCSPRSGDLSVYWYQQSLDQGLQFLIQYYNGEERAKGNILERFSAQQFPDLHSELNLSSLELGDSALYFCASSRTGTGVTEAFFGQGTRLTVV.

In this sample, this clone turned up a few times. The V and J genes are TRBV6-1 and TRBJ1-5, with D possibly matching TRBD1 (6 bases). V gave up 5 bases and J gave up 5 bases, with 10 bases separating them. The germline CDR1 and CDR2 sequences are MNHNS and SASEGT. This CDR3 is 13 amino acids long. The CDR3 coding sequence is TGTGCCAGCAGTTCAAACAGGGATCAGCCCCAGCATTTT. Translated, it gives CASSSNRDQPQHF.

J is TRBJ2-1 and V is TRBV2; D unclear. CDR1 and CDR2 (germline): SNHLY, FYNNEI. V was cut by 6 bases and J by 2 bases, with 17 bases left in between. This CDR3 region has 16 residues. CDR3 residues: CASRELGSSPYNEQFF. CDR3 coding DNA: TGTGCCAGCAGGGAGCTTGGATCCTCCCCCTACAATGAGCAGTTCTTC.

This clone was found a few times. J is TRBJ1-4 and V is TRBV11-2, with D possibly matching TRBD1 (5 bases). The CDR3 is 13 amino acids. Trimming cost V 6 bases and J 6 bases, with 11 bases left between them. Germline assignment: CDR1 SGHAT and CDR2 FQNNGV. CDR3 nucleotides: TGTGCCAGCAGGCATCAGGGTGATGAAAAACTGTTTTTT. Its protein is CASRHQGDEKLFF.

In DNA form, the CDR3 reads TGTGCCACCAGCAGAGATACTTACTACATAGAGACCCAGTACTTC. It translates to CATSRDTYYIETQYF. V gene TRBV15 combines with J gene TRBJ2-5, with no clear D. Germline V gene data show CDR1 as LNHNV and CDR2 as YYDKDF (reference sequence). CDR3 size: 15 residues. The V end lost 0 bases, the J end lost 4 bases, and 12 bases lay between the germline ends.

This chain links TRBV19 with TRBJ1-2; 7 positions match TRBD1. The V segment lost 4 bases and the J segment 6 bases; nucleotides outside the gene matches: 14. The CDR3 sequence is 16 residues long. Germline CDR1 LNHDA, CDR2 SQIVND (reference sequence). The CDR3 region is CASSNPRGAQAHGYTF. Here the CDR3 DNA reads TGTGCCAGTAGTAACCCCAGGGGGGCGCAGGCTCATGGCTACACCTTC.

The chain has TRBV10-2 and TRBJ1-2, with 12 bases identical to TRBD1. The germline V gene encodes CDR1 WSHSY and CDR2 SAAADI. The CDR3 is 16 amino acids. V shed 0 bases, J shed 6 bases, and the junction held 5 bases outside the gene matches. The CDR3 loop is CASSESTGTGGDGYTF. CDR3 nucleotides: TGCGCCAGCAGTGAGTCGACAGGGACAGGGGGCGATGGCTACACCTTC.

The CDR3 spells CASSQARPGGYTF. The CDR3 coding sequence is TGCGCCAGCAGCCAAGCACGGCCGGGTGGCTACACCTTC. The chain is built from TRBV4-1 and TRBJ1-2; D call uncertain. From germline, CDR1 is MGHRA and CDR2 YSYEKL. V was cut by 1 base and J by 7 bases, with 10 bases left in between. The CDR3 consists of 13 residues.

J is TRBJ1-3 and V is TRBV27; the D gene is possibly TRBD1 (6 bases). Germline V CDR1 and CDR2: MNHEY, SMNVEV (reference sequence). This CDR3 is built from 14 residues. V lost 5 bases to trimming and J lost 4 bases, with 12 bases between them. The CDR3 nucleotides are TGTGCCAGCAGTCTACAGGGTGAGGGAAACACCATATATTTT. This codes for CASSLQGEGNTIYF.

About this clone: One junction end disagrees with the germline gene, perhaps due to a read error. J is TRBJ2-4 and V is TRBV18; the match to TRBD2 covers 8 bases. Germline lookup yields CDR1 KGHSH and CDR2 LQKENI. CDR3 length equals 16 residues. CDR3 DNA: TGTGCTAGCTCGGAGCCCCAGCGGGAGGCCAAAAACATTCAGTACTTC. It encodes CASSEPQREAKNIQYF.

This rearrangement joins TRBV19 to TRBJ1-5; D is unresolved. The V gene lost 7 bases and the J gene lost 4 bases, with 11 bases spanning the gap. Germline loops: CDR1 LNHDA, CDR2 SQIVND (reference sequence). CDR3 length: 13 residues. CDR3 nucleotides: TGTGCCAGTAATGAGTTCGGGAATCAGCCCCAGCATTTT. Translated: CASNEFGNQPQHF.

This chain's CDR3 is CASNDLGQYSGGYTF. In nucleotides, the CDR3 is TGTGCCAGTAATGACCTTGGACAGTACTCCGGTGGCTACACCTTC. This chain connects TRBV19 to TRBJ1-2; D is possibly TRBD1 (6 bases). CDR1 is LNHDA, CDR2 SQIVND, per germline (reference sequence). CDR3 size: 15 residues. V gave up 7 bases and J gave up 7 bases, with 22 bases separating them.

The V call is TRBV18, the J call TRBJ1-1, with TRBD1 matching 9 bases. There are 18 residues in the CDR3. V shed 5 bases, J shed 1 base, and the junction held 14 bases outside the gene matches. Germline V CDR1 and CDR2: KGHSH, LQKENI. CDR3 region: CASSNRDRAEPSNTEAFF. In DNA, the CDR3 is TGTGCCAGCTCAAACCGGGACAGGGCCGAACCTTCGAACACTGAAGCTTTCTTT.

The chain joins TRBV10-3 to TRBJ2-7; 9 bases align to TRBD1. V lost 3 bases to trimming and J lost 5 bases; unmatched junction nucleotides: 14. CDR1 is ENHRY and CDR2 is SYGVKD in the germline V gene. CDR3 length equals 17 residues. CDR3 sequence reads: CAISDMLQGASSDEQYF. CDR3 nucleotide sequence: TGTGCCATCAGTGACATGTTACAGGGGGCGTCTAGCGACGAGCAGTACTTC.

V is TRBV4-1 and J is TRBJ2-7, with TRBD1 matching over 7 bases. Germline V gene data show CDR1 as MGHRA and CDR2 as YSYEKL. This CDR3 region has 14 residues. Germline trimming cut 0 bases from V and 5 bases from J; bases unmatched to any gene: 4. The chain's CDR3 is CASSQDMGTDEQYF. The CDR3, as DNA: TGCGCCAGCAGCCAAGATATGGGGACAGACGAGCAGTACTTC.